The clone carrying this T cell receptor (beta chain) was seen only a few times. What it recognizes is unknown. This sample is drawn from a study of T cell responses to AZD1222 COVID-19 vaccine. TCRdb keeps only in-frame clones here, not all; method: immunoSEQ multiplex PCR. The table includes 95,000 to 100,000 clones, about 90% detected once. Notes on the study in general: Repertoires were collected only later (after the peak T cell response had occurred). Most donors were white British and more were female, and clonal diversity was possibly underestimated.

CDR3 size: 13 residues. Germline CDR1 reads GTSNPN; CDR2 reads SVGIG (reference sequence). Trimming shortened V by 5 bases and J by 3 bases, and 8 bases separated the two germline ends. The source of this sequence is an adult in good health. This specimen was peripheral blood, taken on day 0 of AZD1222 vaccination. The chain employs TRBV30 and TRBJ2-6; D not resolved. The chain's CDR3 is CAWLIGGANVLTF. The CDR3 nucleotides are TGTGCCTGGCTAATTGGTGGGGCCAACGTCCTGACTTTC.